The 6 T cell receptor beta chains given below trace back to one sample, sequenced in a study of T cells in Graves' hyperthyroidism and ophthalmopathy. TCR beta CDR3 region amplification was performed from RNA transcripts. A set of HTBI primers served as the primers for a first-round RT-PCR of the TCR CDR3. In TCRdb, the multiplex PCR reads were re-called with MiXCR into one record per CDR3 protein. The table lists about 350,000 distinct CDR3 sequences, approximately 15% of them singletons. Material for sequencing was blood. The source of these receptors is a woman aged 30 to 39 with Graves' hyperthyroidism.

This clonotype was seen repeatedly, ten times or more. This chain joins TRBV27 and TRBJ2-3; 13 positions match TRBD2. Losses at the gene ends were 5 bases for V and 3 bases for J; bases not matched to a gene: 11. This CDR3 has 18 residues. CDR1 and CDR2 (germline): MNHEY, SMNVEV (reference sequence). The chain's CDR3 is CASSPLAGGLWGTDTQYF. The CDR3 DNA reads as TGTGCCAGCAGTCCACTAGCGGGAGGGCTTTGGGGTACAGATACGCAGTATTTT.

The chain links TRBV7-9 to TRBJ2-7; TRBD1 or TRBD2 may be the D gene (6 bases each). Trimming cost V 3 bases and J 4 bases, with 13 bases left between them. CDR1 and CDR2 from the germline V gene are SEHNR and FQNEAQ (reference sequence). The CDR3 has 14 amino acids. The CDR3 protein is CASSFGGQGYEQYF. As DNA, the CDR3 is TGTGCCAGCAGCTTCGGGGGCCAGGGTTACGAGCAGTACTTC.

The chain recombines TRBV7-2 with TRBJ2-3; 7 bases are shared with TRBD2. Trimming at V came to 5 bases and at J to 2 bases, leaving 13 bases not matched to a gene. This CDR3 is 17 amino acids long. CDR1 and CDR2 (germline): SGHTA, FQGNSA. The CDR3 here is CASSDPRGGSLTDTQYF. The CDR3 DNA is TGTGCCAGCAGCGACCCTCGCGGCGGGAGCCTCACAGATACGCAGTATTTT.

The sample holds many counts of this clonotype. Here the CDR3 DNA reads TGTGCCAGCTCAACTTCGACAAACCTGGGGGAGACCCAGTACTTC. It is translated as CASSTSTNLGETQYF. This chain links TRBV18 with TRBJ2-5; D gene unclear. The CDR3 runs 15 residues. Trimming cost V 5 bases and J 5 bases, with 18 bases left between them. The germline gives CDR1 KGHSH, CDR2 LQKENI. The variable domain in full, completed from reference TRBV18 and TRBJ2-5, reads NAGVMQNPRHLVRRRGQEARLRCSPMKGHSHVYWYRQLPEEGLKFMVYLQKENIIDESGMPKERFSAEFPKEGPSILRIQQVVRGDSAAYFCASSTSTNLGETQYFGPGTRLLVL.

The CDR3 bases are TGTGCCAGCAGCCAAGGAAGGGGGAATAATTCACCCCTCCACTTT. The encoded protein is CASSQGRGNNSPLHF. V gene TRBV3-1 combines with J gene TRBJ1-6; tentative D call: TRBD1 (6 bases). CDR3 length: 15 residues. The germline gives CDR1 LGHDT, CDR2 YNNKEL (reference sequence). Trimming took 1 base from V and 5 from J, leaving 9 bases between them.

The chain joins TRBV29-1 to TRBJ2-7; either TRBD1 or TRBD2 may supply D (5 bases each). V was trimmed by 7 bases and J by 2 bases, leaving 12 bases between them. The CDR3 loop spans 12 amino acids. From germline, CDR1 is SQVTM and CDR2 ANQGSEA. The CDR3 region has the DNA TGCAGCGCCTCCGGGGCTACCTACGAGCAGTACTTC. Residues: CSASGATYEQYF.